The 27 T cell receptor beta chains given below trace back to one sample, sequenced in a study of T cell changes during pregnancy in multiple sclerosis. Libraries were prepared by immunoSEQ multiplex PCR; TCRdb keeps only in-frame clonotypes and omits some of them. The sample lists tens of thousands of clones, 85% to 90% occurring once. Sequencing input: peripheral blood from another person, used as feeder cells. These receptors all stem from a human donor whose cells served as feeder cells for cultures in a pregnancy study.

This clone was counted a few times. This chain uses TRBV18 with TRBJ2-7; 7 bases are a match to TRBD1. CDR1 is KGHSH, CDR2 LQKENI, per germline. CDR3 length: 13 amino acids. V was pared by 3 bases and J by 4 bases, with 3 bases of the junction left unmatched. CDR3 amino acids: CASSPIQGYEQYF. The DNA for the CDR3 is TGTGCCAGCTCACCGATACAGGGGTACGAGCAGTACTTC. Together with reference TRBV18 and TRBJ2-7, the CDR3 gives the full variable domain: NAGVMQNPRHLVRRRGQEARLRCSPMKGHSHVYWYRQLPEEGLKFMVYLQKENIIDESGMPKERFSAEFPKEGPSILRIQQVVRGDSAAYFCASSPIQGYEQYFGPGTRLTVT.

CDR3 DNA: TGTGCCAGCAGCCACATAAACACCGGGGAGCTGTTTTTT. Its translation is CASSHINTGELFF. The gene calls are TRBV14 and TRBJ2-2, with D uncertain. The length of the CDR3 is 13 residues. V was cut by 3 bases and J by 2 bases, with 4 bases left in between. Germline V CDR1 and CDR2: SGHDN, FVKESK.

The J gene is TRBJ2-4, the V gene TRBV15, with 7 nucleotides matching TRBD2. This CDR3 is built from 16 residues. Germline assignment: CDR1 LNHNV and CDR2 YYDKDF (reference sequence). With 0 bases clipped from V and 2 bases from J, the junction kept 4 bases outside the gene matches. CDR3 in DNA: TGTGCCACCAGCAGAGAGGCGGGAGAACCCAAAAACATTCAGTACTTC. Translated: CATSREAGEPKNIQYF.

This clone was detected once. The chain joins TRBV15 to TRBJ2-1, with D perhaps matching TRBD2 (6 bases). Trimming removed 1 base at V and 15 bases at J, with 22 bases between. Germline values: CDR1 LNHNV, CDR2 YYDKDF (reference sequence). CDR3 size: 15 residues. The CDR3 is CATSRAGGASASPFF. The CDR3 DNA is TGTGCCACCAGCAGAGCCGGAGGTGCTAGCGCCTCCCCGTTCTTC.

The chain uses TRBV7-9 and TRBJ2-1, with TRBD2 identical over 7 bases. Per germline, CDR1 SEHNR and CDR2 FQNEAQ (reference sequence). This CDR3 spans 16 amino acids. V gave up 5 bases and J gave up 2 bases; unmatched junction bases: 9. The CDR3 loop is CASSPQGGSAYNEQFF. Here the CDR3 DNA reads TGTGCCAGCAGCCCCCAGGGCGGGAGCGCCTACAATGAGCAGTTCTTC.

In this sample, this clone turned up once. The chain is built from TRBV5-8 and TRBJ1-1; D is possibly TRBD1 (5 bases). Germline values: CDR1 SGHTS, CDR2 YDEGEE. The CDR3 extends over 16 amino acids. Trimming removed 6 bases at V and 7 bases at J, with 25 bases between. CDR3 nucleotide sequence: TGTGCCAGCACCCGAGGAGGGGCGATAGAAATTGTTGAAGCTTTCTTT. It yields the protein CASTRGGAIEIVEAFF.

The gene calls are TRBV7-6 and TRBJ2-1; 8 bases are shared with TRBD1. The CDR3 consists of 15 residues. Germline V lookup: CDR1 SGHVS, CDR2 FNYEAQ. The ends lost 6 bases at V and 8 bases at J; junction bases unmatched: 12. The CDR3 sequence is CASSLVDRGSDEQFF. The CDR3 nucleotides read TGTGCCAGCAGTTTGGTCGACAGGGGTTCGGATGAGCAGTTCTTC. The whole variable domain, remainder taken from reference TRBV7-6 and TRBJ2-1, is GAGVSQSPRYKVTKRGQDVALRCDPISGHVSLYWYRQALGQGPEFLTYFNYEAQQDKSGLPNDRFSAERPEGSISTLTIQRTEQRDSAMYRCASSLVDRGSDEQFFGPGTRLTVL.

This chain joins TRBV7-2 and TRBJ2-4; D might be TRBD1 or TRBD2, each matching 6 bases. This CDR3 contains 13 residues. CDR1 and CDR2 (germline): SGHTA, FQGNSA. V was cut by 5 bases and J by 6 bases, with 11 bases left in between. The CDR3 DNA sequence: TGTGCCAGCAGCCCCGAGGGGGGAAACATTCAGTACTTC. Protein sequence: CASSPEGGNIQYF.

This clone was counted once. The rearrangement uses TRBV15 and TRBJ2-7; D is unresolved. The germline V gene has CDR1 LNHNV and CDR2 YYDKDF (reference sequence). This CDR3 is built from 15 residues. Trimming pared 0 bases from V and 0 bases from J, leaving 9 bases between. The CDR3 loop reads CATSRDRASSYEQYF. CDR3 coding DNA: TGTGCCACCAGCAGAGATCGCGCGAGCTCCTACGAGCAGTACTTC.

The chain has TRBV19 and TRBJ2-1; 9 bases are shared with TRBD2. Germline CDR1 is LNHDA and CDR2 is SQIVND (reference sequence). The J segment lost 7 bases and the V segment lost 1 base, leaving 5 bases of the junction unmatched. This CDR3 contains 15 residues. CDR3 nucleotides: TGTGCCAGTAGTATAGTAGCGGGAGTAATAAATGAGCAGTTCTTC. Translated: CASSIVAGVINEQFF.

V usage is TRBV5-4 and J usage is TRBJ2-1; 7 bases are a match to TRBD2. Trimming at V came to 4 bases and at J to 0 bases, leaving 16 bases not matched to a gene. The CDR3 contains 19 residues. Germline V lookup: CDR1 SGHNT, CDR2 YYREEE (reference sequence). CDR3 bases: TGTGCCAGCAGCCCGGGTGGTGCGGGCGGGGGAAGCTCCTACAATGAGCAGTTCTTC. Translating it yields CASSPGGAGGGSSYNEQFF.

The chain couples TRBV7-9 to TRBJ1-2, with D possibly TRBD1 on 5 matching bases. Germline V gives CDR1 SEHNR, CDR2 FQNEAQ (reference sequence). The CDR3 loop spans 14 amino acids. Trimming cost V 3 bases and J 2 bases, with 10 bases left between them. The CDR3 nucleotides read TGTGCCAGCAGCTTGGGGCAGCAGAACTATGGCTACACCTTC. This translates into CASSLGQQNYGYTF.

This clone is a singleton in its sample. V usage is TRBV30 and J usage is TRBJ2-2, with TRBD2 matching 15 bases. Germline V lookup: CDR1 GTSNPN, CDR2 SVGIG (reference sequence). Trimming removed 1 base from V and 5 bases from J; junction bases left unmatched: 8. The CDR3 covers 18 residues. CDR3 coding DNA: TGTGCCTGGAGTGGCGGACTAGCGGGGGGGCCGGGTACCGGGGAGCTGTTTTTT. Protein: CAWSGGLAGGPGTGELFF.

J is TRBJ2-1 and V is TRBV7-3; 8 bases line up with TRBD2. This CDR3 spans 15 amino acids. Germline V gives CDR1 SGHTA, CDR2 FQGTGA. J was trimmed by 5 bases and V by 2 bases; bases with no gene match: 5. For the CDR3, the DNA is TGTGCCAGCAGCTTACGACTAGCGACCAACAATGAGCAGTTCTTC. Protein: CASSLRLATNNEQFF.

The chain employs TRBV2 and TRBJ2-5, with D tentatively TRBD1 (6 bases). The CDR3 is made up of 12 amino acids. Germline V CDR1 and CDR2: SNHLY, FYNNEI. V lost 2 bases and J 9 bases, leaving 10 bases between the germline ends. The CDR3 DNA reads TGTGCCAGCAGTGAACGGCAGGGGTCCCAGTACTTC. Translated: CASSERQGSQYF.

The chain has TRBV6-5 and TRBJ1-4, with D perhaps TRBD1 (6 bases). The germline V and J ends were trimmed by 1 base and 0 bases, with 6 bases remaining between them. Germline CDR1 is MNHEY and CDR2 is SVGAGI. The CDR3 runs to 15 residues. CDR3 nucleotide sequence: TGTGCCAGCAGTTACTACAGGGCAACTAATGAAAAACTGTTTTTT. Translating gives CASSYYRATNEKLFF.

This clone showed up just a few times. At the DNA level, this CDR3 is encoded by other sequences in the same sample as well. The chain employs TRBV19 and TRBJ1-1; D unresolved. The CDR3 has 13 residues. V dropped 1 base and J dropped 1 base, with 4 bases sitting between them. CDR1 and CDR2 from the germline V gene are LNHDA and SQIVND (reference sequence). The CDR3 sequence is CASSIGGNTEAFF. DNA of the CDR3: TGTGCCAGTAGTATAGGGGGGAACACTGAAGCTTTCTTT.

The chain combines TRBV11-2 with TRBJ2-7; 11 nucleotides agree with TRBD2. CDR1 SGHAT and CDR2 FQNNGV come from the germline V gene. V lost 5 bases to trimming and J lost 0 bases; unmatched junction nucleotides: 3. This CDR3 region has 15 residues. CDR3 coding DNA: TGTGCCAGCAGCCAAGGACTAGCGGGCTCCTACGAGCAGTACTTC. Translated, it gives CASSQGLAGSYEQYF.

The chain recombines TRBV15 with TRBJ1-5, with D unresolved. CDR3 length: 13 amino acids. From germline, CDR1 is LNHNV and CDR2 YYDKDF (reference sequence). V lost 0 bases to trimming and J lost 4 bases, with 4 bases between them. CDR3 region: CATSREGNQPQHF. The CDR3 bases are TGTGCCACCAGCAGAGAAGGGAATCAGCCCCAGCATTTT.

CDR3 nucleotides: TGTGCCAGCAGTGACAGGAGAAACTATGGCTACACCTTC. This encodes CASSDRRNYGYTF. The J gene is TRBJ1-2, the V gene TRBV2; no reliable D call. V lost 3 bases and J 2 bases, leaving 7 bases between the germline ends. Looked up from germline, CDR1 is SNHLY and CDR2 is FYNNEI. The CDR3 spans 13 residues.

The chain links TRBV27 to TRBJ1-4, with 8 nucleotides matching TRBD1. This CDR3 region has 17 residues. Germline CDR1 MNHEY, CDR2 SMNVEV (reference sequence). J gave up 6 bases and V 3 bases, and 12 bases lay outside the gene matches. The CDR3 loop is CASSFGSSGGEDEKLFF. In DNA form, the CDR3 reads TGTGCCAGCAGTTTCGGATCATCAGGGGGCGAAGATGAAAAACTGTTTTTT.

The V call is TRBV5-1, the J call TRBJ2-3; 9 positions match TRBD1. After removal of 4 bases from V and 5 bases from J, the junction contained 8 bases not matched to a gene. Looked up from germline, CDR1 is SGHRS and CDR2 is YFSETQ. CDR3 size: 15 residues. The CDR3 sequence is CASSAGTGSGDTQYF. For the CDR3, the DNA is TGCGCCAGCAGCGCGGGGACAGGGAGCGGAGATACGCAGTATTTT.

The genes are TRBV18 and TRBJ2-1; tentatively, D is TRBD1 (5 bases). V dropped 0 bases and J dropped 9 bases, with 18 bases sitting between them. The length of the CDR3 is 16 residues. Germline V CDR1 and CDR2: KGHSH, LQKENI. The CDR3 loop reads CASSPPFDRGVGEQFF. In DNA, the CDR3 is TGTGCCAGCTCACCACCTTTTGACAGAGGAGTGGGTGAGCAGTTCTTC.

This clone was seen once. The DNA of the CDR3 is TGTGCCAGCAGCCAAGATGAGGGGAGCTCCTACGAGCAGTACTTC. It codes for CASSQDEGSSYEQYF. V usage is TRBV4-2 and J usage is TRBJ2-7, with D possibly being TRBD1 or TRBD2 (5 bases each). Germline V gene sequence: CDR1 LGHNA, CDR2 YNFKEQ. The CDR3 is made up of 15 amino acids. The V end lost 0 bases, the J end lost 0 bases, and 9 bases lay between the germline ends.

The chain has TRBV7-9 and TRBJ1-3; D is unclear. This CDR3 has 15 residues. The ends were cut back, 0 bases at V and 2 bases at J, with 8 bases in the middle. From germline, CDR1 is SEHNR and CDR2 FQNEAQ (reference sequence). The CDR3 DNA reads TGTGCCAGCAGCTTAGCGCGGGTAACTGGAAACACCATATATTTT. Translated, it gives CASSLARVTGNTIYF.

The chain has TRBV5-6 and TRBJ2-1; the D gene is possibly TRBD1 (6 bases). In germline, CDR1 is SGHDT, CDR2 YYEEEE. The CDR3 runs to 12 residues. Trimming shortened V by 1 base and J by 16 bases, and 15 bases separated the two germline ends. This CDR3 is CASSLIGQSIFF. The DNA of the CDR3 is TGTGCCAGCAGCTTGATCGGACAGTCTATATTCTTC.

This clone appeared once. This chain joins TRBV4-3 and TRBJ2-1; 7 bases fit TRBD2. The germline V gene encodes CDR1 LGHNA and CDR2 YSLEER. This CDR3 contains 18 residues. V gave up 0 bases and J gave up 0 bases; unmatched junction bases: 8. CDR3 DNA: TGCGCCAGCAGCCAAGATCCCGGGCGGGGGAGCTCCTACAATGAGCAGTTCTTC. Residues: CASSQDPGRGSSYNEQFF.